The 9 T cell receptor beta chains below all came from one sample that was sequenced in a study of blood T cell repertoires in COVID-19. The assay was immunoSEQ multiplex PCR, and TCRdb's table has in-frame clones only and misses some. Of fewer than 450,000 clones in the sample, 75% to 90% are singletons; the top ten hold about 6.9%. Sequenced: peripheral blood. These receptors were obtained from a woman aged 45 to 65 with COVID-19, enrolled during active disease.

This sequence joins TRBV7-9 and TRBJ2-2, with 7 bases matching TRBD2. Per the germline V gene, CDR1 is SEHNR and CDR2 is FQNEAQ (reference sequence). V shed 5 bases, J shed 4 bases, and the junction held 7 bases outside the gene matches. CDR3 length: 15 residues. CDR3 coding DNA: TGTGCCAGCAGCCCGCCCTGGGGGGGCACCGGGGAGCTGTTTTTT. This sequence encodes CASSPPWGGTGELFF.

The J gene is TRBJ1-1, the V gene TRBV3-1 (or the pseudogene TRBV3-2); 9 bases fit TRBD1. Looked up from germline, CDR1 is LGHDT and CDR2 is YNNKEL (reference sequence). The V gene end was trimmed by 5 bases and the J gene end by 10 bases; junction bases not matched to a gene: 5. CDR3 length: 12 amino acids. The CDR3 loop is CASSNRDRAAFF. For the CDR3, the DNA is TGTGCCAGCAGCAACCGGGACAGGGCAGCTTTCTTT.

The V and J genes are TRBV18 and TRBJ1-1; D is unclear. Germline values: CDR1 KGHSH, CDR2 LQKENI. Trimming cost V 6 bases and J 5 bases, with 19 bases left between them. The CDR3 covers 15 residues. The CDR3 DNA sequence: TGTGCCAGCTCCCCGGGGAGCGGGGTCTGGACTGAAGCTTTCTTT. Amino acid sequence: CASSPGSGVWTEAFF.

V usage is TRBV4-1 and J usage is TRBJ2-7, with TRBD1 identical over 7 bases. The CDR3 consists of 14 residues. Germline assignment: CDR1 MGHRA and CDR2 YSYEKL. V lost 4 bases to trimming and J lost 2 bases; unmatched junction nucleotides: 5. CDR3 coding DNA: TGCGCCAGCAGCCTTCGGACAGGACCCTACGAGCAGTACTTC. Residues: CASSLRTGPYEQYF.

For this clone: Additional DNA sequences in this sample encode the identical CDR3. The J gene is TRBJ1-1, the V gene TRBV19; a possible D gene is TRBD1 (6 bases). The CDR3 loop spans 14 amino acids. Germline-derived CDR1 and CDR2 are LNHDA and SQIVND (reference sequence). Trimming stripped 6 bases from V and 0 bases from J, with 11 bases between. This CDR3 reads CASSPQGMNTEAFF. The CDR3 DNA is TGTGCCAGTAGCCCTCAGGGGATGAACACTGAAGCTTTCTTT.

The chain uses TRBV5-1 and TRBJ2-7, with 9 nucleotides matching TRBD1. Losses at the gene ends were 0 bases for V and 7 bases for J; bases not matched to a gene: 14. Germline CDR1 reads SGHRS; CDR2 reads YFSETQ. This CDR3 contains 17 residues. The CDR3 loop is CASSLEGLRGQGGEQYF. CDR3 nucleotides: TGCGCCAGCAGCTTGGAGGGTTTACGGGGACAGGGCGGGGAGCAGTACTTC.

This chain links TRBV2 with TRBJ2-7, with unresolved D. Germline V gene sequence: CDR1 SNHLY, CDR2 FYNNEI. CDR3 length: 11 amino acids. With 7 bases removed from V and 0 bases from J, the gap between germline ends came to 4 bases. CDR3 in amino acids: CASTSSYEQYF. Here the CDR3 DNA reads TGTGCCAGCACCAGCTCCTACGAGCAGTACTTC. The whole variable domain, filled in from reference TRBV2 and TRBJ2-7, reads EPEVTQTPSHQVTQMGQEVILRCVPISNHLYFYWYRQILGQKVEFLVSFYNNEISEKSEIFDDQFSVERPDGSNFTLKIRSTKLEDSAMYFCASTSSYEQYFGPGTRLTVT.

The genes are TRBV5-1 and TRBJ2-1, with 8 bases matching TRBD1. After removal of 0 bases from V and 7 bases from J, the junction contained 6 bases not matched to a gene. The CDR3 covers 15 residues. From germline, CDR1 is SGHRS and CDR2 YFSETQ. CDR3 residues: CASSLGQGIANEQFF. For the CDR3, the DNA is TGCGCCAGCAGCTTGGGACAGGGGATAGCAAATGAGCAGTTCTTC.

This chain joins TRBV5-4 and TRBJ2-2; 8 bases agree with TRBD1. Germline V gene lookup returns CDR1 SGHNT and CDR2 YYREEE (reference sequence). The CDR3 is made up of 16 amino acids. V was clipped by 4 bases and J by 0 bases; unmatched bases: 5. The DNA for the CDR3 is TGTGCCAGCAGCGGATCGGGACAGGCGAACACCGGGGAGCTGTTTTTT. This gives the protein CASSGSGQANTGELFF.